This T cell receptor beta chain was sequenced for a study of shared clonotypes between healthy human individuals. About the research overall: The donor pool was made up of a couple of women and three men aged 18 to 49. Used for every donor were three CD4 naive, three CD4 memory, two CD8 naive and one CD8 memory plate.

With 6 bases removed from V and 6 bases from J, the gap between germline ends came to 14 bases. This CDR3 comprises 13 residues. Germline CDR1 SGHTA, CDR2 FQGNSA. General study results and limits: Incompleteness in sorted-subset sequencing, despite large depth, was shown by rarefaction.

Assay runs were performed at deep level. Sequencing was performed with immunoSEQ multiplex PCR; in TCRdb, only in-frame clones are kept and a portion is missing. The sample lists just over 2,000,000 clones; approximately 95% were seen once. CD45RO-negative, CCR7-positively selected cells formed the naive CD8 fraction, excluding terminally differentiated effector memory CD45RA+ cells. On this clone: The target antigen is unknown.

Input material: naive CD8+ T cells sorted from blood. The chain combines TRBV7-2 with TRBJ1-2, with D perhaps TRBD1 (6 bases). The receptor comes from a man aged 18 to 35 in good health. In nucleotides, the CDR3 is TGTGCCAGCAGTTATCCAGGGGAGAATGGCTACACCTTC. Protein sequence: CASSYPGENGYTF.